This T cell receptor beta chain was sequenced for a study of Graves' ophthalmopathy and Graves' hyperthyroidism. Study-level results: Ophthalmopathy and stable hyperthyroidism were discriminated by a 13-signature model, with over 85% sensitivity and approximately 77% specificity. Sensitivity of roughly 64% and specificity of nearly 75% were achieved by the model that predicted ophthalmopathy progression. Blood also held most thyroid clonotypes expanded above 0.001 frequency.

This clonotype was seen repeatedly, ten times or more. The antigen is not known. Other autoimmune disease, uncontrolled infection, pregnancy and lactation led to exclusion. RNA transcripts yielded amplified TCR beta CDR3 regions. HTBI primers were used in a first-round RT-PCR, which preceded a second-round multiplex PCR. TCRdb re-analysed the multiplex PCR reads in MiXCR, keeping a single row per CDR3 protein. The sample yields 300,000 to 350,000 distinct CDR3 sequences, roughly 15% seen once. With 6 bases clipped from V and 0 bases from J, the junction kept 7 bases outside the gene matches. The germline V gene has CDR1 LGHNA and CDR2 YNFKEQ. The length of the CDR3 is 16 residues.

The clonotype was recovered from an adult man with Graves' ophthalmopathy. The V and J genes are TRBV4-2 and TRBJ2-5; TRBD1 aligns across 10 bases. Material for sequencing was peripheral blood. CDR3 protein: CASSPRQGANQETQYF. In DNA, the CDR3 is TGTGCCAGCAGTCCAAGACAGGGGGCCAACCAAGAGACCCAGTACTTC.